These 17 T cell receptor beta chains were sequenced from one sample in a study of T cell repertoires in cytomegalovirus infection. Via MiXCR, TCRdb re-called the reads, giving one row per CDR3 protein. The profile shows about 190,000 distinct CDR3 sequences, approximately 9.7% of them singletons. Sequencing input: PBMCs. The receptors stem from a human donor in good health (CMV status not recorded). Some clones in this sample may be carry-over from other donors' samples.

This clonotype was seen ten or more times. CDR3 protein: CASIPGGLAGELFF. CDR3 nucleotide sequence: TGTGCCAGCATACCCGGAGGTTTGGCCGGGGAGCTGTTTTTT. The chain links TRBV7-2 to TRBJ2-2; maybe TRBD2 (5 bases). Trimming took 7 bases from V and 6 from J, leaving 15 bases between them. The germline gives CDR1 SGHTA, CDR2 FQGNSA. CDR3 length equals 14 residues.

In its sample, this clonotype was seen many times. The chain has TRBV12-5 and TRBJ2-1; D is perhaps TRBD2 (6 bases). Trimming removed 1 base at V and 8 bases at J, with 27 bases between. Germline assignment: CDR1 LGHNT and CDR2 FRNRAP. The CDR3 has 19 amino acids. In DNA form, the CDR3 reads TGTGCTAGTGGTTTGGGTACCGGACTAACTCTAAACACGGGCGATGAGCAGTTCTTC. Encoded protein: CASGLGTGLTLNTGDEQFF.

This clonotype was seen ten or more times. The chain joins TRBV28 to TRBJ2-7, with D unresolved. Germline CDR1 is MDHEN and CDR2 is SYDVKM. The CDR3 has 10 residues. The V end lost 8 bases, the J end lost 3 bases, and 5 bases lay between the germline ends. Written as DNA, the CDR3 is TGTGCCAGCGGAATCTACGAGCAGTACTTC. The encoded protein is CASGIYEQYF.

The chain joins TRBV20-1 to TRBJ2-5, with 13 bases fitting TRBD2. The junction had 13 bases not matched to a gene; V was cut back by 2 bases and J by 4 bases. The CDR3 covers 18 residues. Germline V gives CDR1 DFQATT, CDR2 SNEGSKA (reference sequence). Here the CDR3 reads CSARSFGLAGVKPETQYF. The CDR3 bases are TGCAGTGCTAGAAGTTTTGGACTAGCGGGGGTGAAACCAGAGACCCAGTACTTC.

The V and J genes are TRBV29-1 and TRBJ2-5, with TRBD2 matching 8 bases. The trim removed 4 bases at V and 5 bases at J, leaving 3 bases unmatched. From germline, CDR1 is SQVTM and CDR2 ANQGSEA. This CDR3 is built from 12 residues. CDR3 DNA sequence: TGCAGCGTTGTAGGCGGGGGGGAGACCCAGTACTTC. Protein product: CSVVGGGETQYF. Filled out from reference TRBV29-1 and TRBJ2-5, the complete variable domain reads SAVISQKPSRDICQRGTSLTIQCQVDSQVTMMFWYRQQPGQSLTLIATANQGSEATYESGFVIDKFPISRPNLTFSTLTVSNMSPEDSSIYLCSVVGGGETQYFGPGTRLLVL.

The table lists this clonotype with a few counts. This chain links TRBV27 with TRBJ1-1; TRBD1 might be the D (6 bases). Germline V CDR1 and CDR2: MNHEY, SMNVEV (reference sequence). The CDR3 extends over 15 amino acids. V lost 0 bases, J lost 10 bases, and 18 bases lay in between. The CDR3 coding sequence is TGTGCCAGCAGTTTATCTCGGGGCCAGGGGTTCGTAGCTTTCTTT. This codes for CASSLSRGQGFVAFF.

A few counts support this clonotype. The rearrangement joins TRBV29-1 to TRBJ2-1; no definite D call. Germline CDR1 and CDR2: SQVTM and ANQGSEA. V shed 2 bases and J shed 4 bases, with 9 bases lying between them. The CDR3 runs to 13 residues. CDR3 sequence (DNA): TGCAGCGTTGAATTCCATGCTTACAATGAGCAGTTCTTC. Its protein product is CSVEFHAYNEQFF.

This clonotype was observed many times. The chain uses TRBV7-2 and TRBJ1-2, with D hard to call. The V gene's germline CDR1 is SGHTA and CDR2 FQGNSA. The length of the CDR3 is 14 residues. V lost 5 bases and J lost 4, with 14 bases in between. The CDR3 loop reads CASSLSKVGYGYTF. CDR3 DNA sequence: TGTGCCAGCAGCCTCAGTAAGGTCGGCTATGGCTACACCTTC.

This chain links TRBV20-1 with TRBJ2-7; D possibly corresponds to TRBD2 (5 bases). V was cut by 1 base and J by 3 bases, with 13 bases left in between. The CDR3 extends over 14 amino acids. Germline CDR1 reads DFQATT; CDR2 reads SNEGSKA (reference sequence). This CDR3 reads CSARGRTPLYEQYF. The CDR3 bases are TGCAGTGCTAGAGGTCGGACTCCACTCTACGAGCAGTACTTC.

This clonotype was counted a few times. The chain recombines TRBV2 with TRBJ2-7, with 10 bases identical to TRBD2. The V gene end was trimmed by 4 bases and the J gene end by 7 bases; junction bases not matched to a gene: 7. The CDR3 length is 14 residues. Germline values: CDR1 SNHLY, CDR2 FYNNEI. The CDR3 sequence is CASSVLAGVGEQYF. CDR3 bases: TGTGCCAGCAGTGTCCTAGCGGGAGTGGGAGAGCAGTACTTC.

This clonotype was picked up many times. V gene TRBV7-2 combines with J gene TRBJ1-1; 10 bases agree with TRBD1. The CDR3 is made up of 15 amino acids. Germline CDR1 SGHTA, CDR2 FQGNSA. The J segment lost 1 base and the V segment lost 5 bases, leaving 4 bases of the junction unmatched. The CDR3 DNA reads as TGTGCCAGCAGCGCCCGACAGGGGGCGAACACTGAAGCTTTCTTT. Its translation is CASSARQGANTEAFF.

This clonotype was counted at least ten times. The chain has TRBV29-1 and TRBJ1-5; D is undetermined. V was trimmed by 7 bases and J by 4 bases, leaving 11 bases between them. Per germline, CDR1 SQVTM and CDR2 ANQGSEA. This CDR3 region has 12 residues. CDR3 bases: TGCAGCGCCAAGGTAGCTAATCAGCCCCAGCATTTT. Protein: CSAKVANQPQHF.

There are a few counts of this clonotype. The chain couples TRBV20-1 to TRBJ2-2, with TRBD1 as a possible D gene (5 bases). With 0 bases removed from V and 3 bases from J, the gap between germline ends came to 14 bases. The germline V gene has CDR1 DFQATT and CDR2 SNEGSKA (reference sequence). The CDR3 sequence is 16 residues long. The CDR3 reads CSARDQGRTYTGELFF. DNA for the CDR3: TGCAGTGCTAGAGATCAGGGCAGAACTTACACCGGGGAGCTGTTTTTT.

This clonotype was counted only a few times. The V call is TRBV10-3, the J call TRBJ1-3, with TRBD1 matching over 7 bases. V dropped 2 bases and J dropped 4; count of bases not matched to a gene: 5. The CDR3 contains 15 residues. CDR1 ENHRY and CDR2 SYGVKD come from the germline V gene. The CDR3 here is CAISEGQDIGNTIYF. In DNA form, the CDR3 reads TGTGCCATCAGTGAGGGACAGGACATCGGAAACACCATATATTTT.

This clonotype was detected ten times or more. The rearrangement links TRBV7-2 to TRBJ1-5; TRBD1 matches at 8 bases. The V gene end was trimmed by 6 bases and the J gene end by 9 bases; junction bases not matched to a gene: 7. Germline V gives CDR1 SGHTA, CDR2 FQGNSA. This CDR3 spans 13 amino acids. In DNA, the CDR3 is TGTGCCAGCAGTAAGACAGGGGATCTGCCCCAGCATTTT. Amino acids: CASSKTGDLPQHF.

The chain employs TRBV28 and TRBJ1-2; 7 bases are shared with TRBD1. The germline V gene encodes CDR1 MDHEN and CDR2 SYDVKM. V dropped 5 bases and J dropped 1; count of bases not matched to a gene: 7. This CDR3 has 15 residues. The CDR3 bases are TGTGCCAGCAGTCCGGGACAGATATTTAACTATGGCTACACCTTC. Its protein is CASSPGQIFNYGYTF.

This chain uses TRBV19 with TRBJ2-1; D is unresolved. V lost 3 bases and J lost 2, with 5 bases in between. The CDR3 is made up of 13 amino acids. Germline CDR1 and CDR2: LNHDA and SQIVND (reference sequence). The CDR3 DNA is TGTGCCAGTAGTATTTATCCCTACAATGAGCAGTTCTTC. Protein product: CASSIYPYNEQFF.